These T cell receptor beta chains were read from a single sample in a study of breast tumors, draining lymph nodes, adjacent tissues. TCRdb itself ran the multiplex PCR reads through MiXCR, one entry per CDR3 protein. The profile covers roughly 80,000 distinct CDR3 sequences, with under 25% appearing a single time and 2.4% taken by the ten largest. Input material: axillary lymph node tissue. These receptors were obtained from a female donor with breast cancer. Some clones in this sample may be carry-over from other donors' samples. The CDR3 runs from the conserved cysteine through the conserved F or W. The D gene is left open where the match is weak. Some rows have no size entry. The others give once, few or many, or a class for an expanded clone.

V gene	D gene	clone size	J gene	CDR3 DNA	CDR3 protein
TRBV20-1	TRBD1	.	TRBJ2-7	TGCAGTGCGGGGGACAGATCCTACGAGCAGTACTTC	CSAGDRSYEQYF
TRBV5-1	TRBD1	many	TRBJ2-1	TGCGCCAGCAGCTTGCGGACAGGGGGCATCGACAATGAGCAGTTCTTC	CASSLRTGGIDNEQFF
TRBV2	.	many	TRBJ2-2	TGTGCCAGCATCGAGCGCCCCGGGGAGCTGTTTTTT	CASIERPGELFF
TRBV28	TRBD1	few	TRBJ2-3	TGTGCCAGCACCGAACAGGGGGCTAACGCAGATACGCAGTATTTT	CASTEQGANADTQYF
TRBV5-6	.	many	TRBJ2-7	TGTGCCAGCAGCTTGGTTGTCGGAATCTACGAGCAGTACTTC	CASSLVVGIYEQYF
TRBV4-1	.	.	TRBJ2-1	TGCGCCAGCAGCTCCAGCGGAGTATACAATGAGCAGTTCTTC	CASSSSGVYNEQFF
TRBV11-2	.	few	TRBJ2-1	TGTGCCAGCAGCGTGACCTCGGGCGGCTTTTCGAACCGACCCGTATACAATGAGCAGTTCTTC	CASSVTSGGFSNRPVYNEQFF
TRBV5-1	TRBD2	many	TRBJ2-3	TGCGCCAGTGCCATAGCGGGAGTAGGAGATACGCAGTATTTT	CASAIAGVGDTQYF
TRBV24-1	.	.	TRBJ2-7	TGTGCCACCAGAAACCCCTACGAGCAGTACTTC	CATRNPYEQYF
TRBV6-1	TRBD1	many	TRBJ1-4	TGTGCCAGCAGTCTAGGACAGGGGTTCACTAATGAAAAACTGTTTTTT	CASSLGQGFTNEKLFF
TRBV9	TRBD2	many	TRBJ2-2	TGTGCCAGCAGCGGCAGAGCTAGCGGGAGGTACACCGGGGAGCTGTTTTTT	CASSGRASGRYTGELFF
TRBV6-5	.	many	TRBJ1-2	TGTGCCAGCAGTTACTCTGGGCAGGGGAGGTATGGCTACACCTTC	CASSYSGQGRYGYTF
TRBV28	TRBD1	.	TRBJ1-5	TGTGCCAGCAGCCCGACAGGGGCCAATCAGCCCCAGCATTTT	CASSPTGANQPQHF
TRBV14	.	many	TRBJ2-3	TGTGCCAGCAGCCAAGCCTTGGACACAGATACGCAGTATTTT	CASSQALDTDTQYF
TRBV5-1	.	many	TRBJ2-5	TGCGCCAGCAGCTTAAGTGCGCCGTTTGGAGAGACCCAGTACTTC	CASSLSAPFGETQYF
TRBV6-5	TRBD2	many	TRBJ2-2	TGTGCCAGCAGTTACTCGCCTAGCGGGAGAACCGGGGAGCTGTTTTTT	CASSYSPSGRTGELFF
TRBV4-3	.	many	TRBJ2-2	TGCGCCAGCAGCCAAGCTCTTACTGGGTTCGGCACCGGGGAGCTGTTTTTT	CASSQALTGFGTGELFF
TRBV10-3	.	many	TRBJ1-6	TGTGCCATCAGTGATGTGGGTAATTCACCCCTCCACTTT	CAISDVGNSPLHF
TRBV6-6	TRBD1	many	TRBJ1-2	TGTGCCAGCACCTTCATCGAGGGGGCTGGTGGCTACACCTTC	CASTFIEGAGGYTF
TRBV6-5	.	many	TRBJ2-1	TGTGCCAGCAGTTACAGGGCGACCTACAATGAGCAGTTCTTC	CASSYRATYNEQFF
TRBV28	TRBD1	.	TRBJ2-7	TGTGCCAGCAAGGGACAGGGACCTGACGAGCAGTACTTC	CASKGQGPDEQYF
TRBV7-2	TRBD1	many	TRBJ1-2	TGTGCCAGCAGCGCGACAGGGGGCTTGGGCTACACCTTC	CASSATGGLGYTF
TRBV19	.	many	TRBJ2-3	TGTGCCAGTAGTATTAGTAAGGGTGGCACAGATACGCAGTATTTT	CASSISKGGTDTQYF
TRBV5-4	.	.	TRBJ2-3	TGTGCCGGCAGCTTAGGGCAGCTGACTAGCACAGATACGCAGTATTTT	CAGSLGQLTSTDTQYF
TRBV6-1	.	many	TRBJ1-5	TGTGCCAGCAGGCTCAGACAGGCCCTCAATCAGCCCCAGCATTTT	CASRLRQALNQPQHF
TRBV12-3/TRBV12-4	.	many	TRBJ2-2	TGTGCCAGCAGGATATACGGGGAGCTGTTTTTT	CASRIYGELFF
TRBV7-2	.	many	TRBJ1-2	TGTGCCAGCAGCATGGGACAATATGGCTACACCTTC	CASSMGQYGYTF
TRBV12-3/TRBV12-4	.	.	TRBJ1-1	TGTGCCAGCAGTTTTAATCTCAATCCTGAAGCTTTCTTT	CASSFNLNPEAFF
TRBV5-1	.	many	TRBJ2-3	TGCGCCAGCAGCTTGGCCCCCCCGAACACAGATACGCAGTATTTT	CASSLAPPNTDTQYF
TRBV5-6	.	many	TRBJ2-2	TGTGCCAGCAACCTACAGGTCAACGGGGAGCTGTTTTTT	CASNLQVNGELFF
TRBV27	.	.	TRBJ2-6	TGTGCCAGCAAACTTTCGGGACGGTCGGTTTGGGCCAACGTCCTGACTTTC	CASKLSGRSVWANVLTF
TRBV7-9	TRBD2	.	TRBJ2-1	TGTGCCAGCAGCTCCGGGGGGGGTGGCTCCTACAATGAGCAGTTCTTC	CASSSGGGGSYNEQFF
TRBV6-5	.	once	TRBJ2-7	TGTGCCAGCAGTTCTCTGATGTCGGGAGTTGGGCACGAGCAGTACTTC	CASSSLMSGVGHEQYF
TRBV19	.	many	TRBJ1-4	TGTGCCAGTAACGGGGCTTTGCGGGAAAAACTGTTTTTT	CASNGALREKLFF
TRBV16	TRBD2	many	TRBJ2-7	TGTGCCAGCAGCCAAACCCGGGGTAGCGGGCGATACGAGCAGTACTTC	CASSQTRGSGRYEQYF
TRBV7-9	.	many	TRBJ1-4	TGTGCCAGCAGCTTAGGAAGGGGTACGGCAGGTGAAAAACTGTTTTTT	CASSLGRGTAGEKLFF
TRBV7-9	.	many	TRBJ2-7	TGTGCCAGTAAGGGGTCCTACGAGCAGTACTTC	CASKGSYEQYF
TRBV27	.	.	TRBJ1-2	TGTGCCAGCAGTTCCGGGCCTGATGGCTACACCTTC	CASSSGPDGYTF
TRBV9	TRBD1	many	TRBJ1-2	TGTGCCAGCAGCGTAGAAGGACAGGGCTTTGGCTACACCTTC	CASSVEGQGFGYTF
TRBV11-3	.	few	TRBJ1-3	TGTGCCAGCAGCCGACAGCTTCTCTCTGGAAACACCATATATTTT	CASSRQLLSGNTIYF
TRBV5-6	TRBD2	many	TRBJ2-7	TGTGCCAGCAGCTTAACTAGCGGATACTACGAGCAGTACTTC	CASSLTSGYYEQYF
TRBV19	.	many	TRBJ1-6	TGTGCCAGTAGTTTTGGCTCCTATAATTCACCCCTCCACTTT	CASSFGSYNSPLHF
TRBV19	TRBD1	many	TRBJ1-2	TGTGCCAGTAGTGAGAACCAGGGACAGGGGACCTATGGCTACACCTTC	CASSENQGQGTYGYTF
TRBV4-1	.	many	TRBJ2-5	TGCGCCAGCAGCCCCAGGGGGTTAGCGGGAGAGACCCAGTACTTC	CASSPRGLAGETQYF
TRBV7-8	.	many	TRBJ1-5	TGTGCCAGCAGCCTCACACATGGCGGCAATCAGCCCCAGCATTTT	CASSLTHGGNQPQHF
TRBV5-6	.	many	TRBJ2-7	TGTGCCAGCAGCTTGGCAGGGGTCACCGCCGAGCAGTACTTC	CASSLAGVTAEQYF
TRBV11-2	.	many	TRBJ1-2	TGTGCCAGCAGCTTAGCAGGCATGGATGGCTACACCTTC	CASSLAGMDGYTF
TRBV24-1	.	many	TRBJ2-1	TGTGCCACCAGTGATTTCGCTAGCCGCGATGAGCAGTTCTTC	CATSDFASRDEQFF
TRBV10-3	.	many	TRBJ2-1	TGTGCCATCAGCTGGGGCTCCTACAATGAGCAGTTCTTC	CAISWGSYNEQFF
TRBV5-1	.	many	TRBJ2-2	TGCGCCAGCAGCTTGGCCCAGGTGAACACCGGGGAGCTGTTTTTT	CASSLAQVNTGELFF